This TCR beta chain was profiled in a study of healthy donors' naive CD4 and CD8 T cells. V shed 4 bases and J shed 3 bases, with 16 bases lying between them. Germline CDR1 reads MNHEY; CDR2 reads SVGAGI. The CDR3 covers 15 residues. Each TCR library used approximately 500 ng of total RNA and a linear amplification protocol. From the reads, TCRdb called clonotypes with MiXCR, one entry per CDR3 protein. This table has about 180,000 distinct CDR3 sequences, over 60% appearing once. The chain carries TRBV6-5 and TRBJ2-7; D perhaps matches TRBD2 (6 bases). The specimen sequenced was naive CD4+ and CD8+ T cells sorted from blood, pooled from several donors. The TCR comes from a pool of human donors in good health; the sample pools cells from several healthy donors. The DNA for the CDR3 is TGTGCCAGCAGTTCAGAGCGGGTAAGGATCTACGAGCAGTACTTC. Protein product: CASSSERVRIYEQYF.